Each of the 21 T cell receptor beta chains below was sequenced from the same sample in a study of glioma-infiltrating T cells after dendritic cell vaccination. Described time point: after dendritic cell vaccination, including at tumor progression/relapse. Produced via immunoSEQ multiplex PCR; TCRdb's table is partial and in-frame only. The sample has around 87,000 clones; around 83% are singletons. The sequencing used blood, collected after dendritic cell vaccination. The receptors shown here come from a human donor with glioblastoma.

J is TRBJ2-5 and V is TRBV5-1; TRBD1 aligns across 7 bases. There are 14 residues in the CDR3. Germline V gives CDR1 SGHRS, CDR2 YFSETQ. V lost 4 bases and J lost 2; bases outside the gene matches: 5. The CDR3 is CASSQGQIQETQYF. DNA for the CDR3: TGCGCCAGCAGCCAGGGACAGATTCAAGAGACCCAGTACTTC.

The rearrangement uses TRBV6-1 and TRBJ2-7; 7 positions match TRBD1. Germline lookup yields CDR1 MNHNS and CDR2 SASEGT. This CDR3 has 13 amino acids. After removal of 7 bases from V and 3 bases from J, the junction contained 6 bases not matched to a gene. The CDR3 protein is CASIAGGYYEQYF. The DNA for the CDR3 is TGTGCCAGCATTGCAGGGGGTTACTACGAGCAGTACTTC.

V is TRBV5-1 and J is TRBJ1-1; TRBD1 matches 7 bases. The J segment lost 5 bases and the V segment lost 4 bases, leaving 17 bases of the junction unmatched. The CDR3 has 17 amino acids. The germline CDR1 and CDR2 sequences are SGHRS and YFSETQ. The CDR3 DNA reads TGCGCCAGCAGCCTCGACGTTACCCGGACAGGCAGAACTGAAGCTTTCTTT. Amino acids: CASSLDVTRTGRTEAFF.

The chain uses TRBV5-1 and TRBJ2-1; 9 bases match TRBD2. Trimming cost V 0 bases and J 4 bases; bases outside gene matches: 5. The CDR3 is 16 residues long. CDR1 and CDR2 (germline): SGHRS, YFSETQ. Written as DNA, the CDR3 is TGCGCCAGCAGCTTGGTGGGTAGCGGGGGTTACAATGAGCAGTTCTTC. This translates into CASSLVGSGGYNEQFF.

The chain's CDR3 is CASSEGARETQYF. The DNA of the CDR3 is TGTGCCAGTAGCGAGGGGGCCCGAGAGACCCAGTACTTC. The genes are TRBV19 and TRBJ2-5; 7 bases are shared with TRBD1. This CDR3 is 13 amino acids long. After removal of 6 bases from V and 4 bases from J, the junction contained 5 bases not matched to a gene. Germline-derived CDR1 and CDR2 are LNHDA and SQIVND (reference sequence).

This clone was counted only a few times. This sequence joins TRBV29-1 and TRBJ2-3, with TRBD2 matching 10 bases. Per germline, CDR1 SQVTM and CDR2 ANQGSEA. This CDR3 comprises 16 residues. The ends lost 4 bases at V and 3 bases at J; junction bases unmatched: 10. The CDR3 region has the DNA TGCAGCGTTGCGAAGCTAGCGGGGGCCGCAACAGATACGCAGTATTTT. Translated, it gives CSVAKLAGAATDTQYF.

The rearrangement uses TRBV7-2 and TRBJ1-1; maybe TRBD1 (5 bases). Trimming left V 3 bases short and J 1 base short, with 12 bases between. This CDR3 contains 15 residues. Germline V gene data show CDR1 as SGHTA and CDR2 as FQGNSA. In DNA form, the CDR3 reads TGTGCCAGCAGCTTCGCGGCAGGGCGGAACACTGAAGCTTTCTTT. Encoded protein: CASSFAAGRNTEAFF.

J is TRBJ2-1 and V is TRBV19, with D possibly matching TRBD2 (6 bases). V shed 4 bases and J shed 4 bases, with 14 bases lying between them. The CDR3 contains 15 residues. Looked up from germline, CDR1 is LNHDA and CDR2 is SQIVND (reference sequence). The CDR3 DNA follows: TGTGCCAGTAGTAGACTGTGGGGGGAATACAATGAGCAGTTCTTC. It is translated as CASSRLWGEYNEQFF.

This clone is a singleton in its sample. At one end the junction does not follow the germline gene, possibly because of a read error. The CDR3 here is CSVRQGASFEQYF. The CDR3 DNA is TGCAGCGTTCGACAGGGGGCCTCCTTCGAGCAGTACTTC. The J gene is TRBJ2-7, the V gene TRBV29-1; 10 nucleotides line up with TRBD1. The CDR3 totals 13 residues. Germline loops: CDR1 SQVTM, CDR2 ANQGSEA.

The J gene is TRBJ1-6, the V gene TRBV28, with unresolved D. This CDR3 comprises 16 residues. V gave up 3 bases and J gave up 6 bases, with 15 bases separating them. CDR1 is MDHEN and CDR2 is SYDVKM in the germline V gene. The CDR3 coding sequence is TGTGCCAGCAGTTTCGAGAAGAAAGCGACTAATTCACCCCTCCACTTT. This gives the protein CASSFEKKATNSPLHF.

The J gene is TRBJ2-7, the V gene TRBV7-9; TRBD1 matches 8 bases. V shed 4 bases, J shed 4 bases, and the junction held 6 bases outside the gene matches. CDR1 is SEHNR, CDR2 FQNEAQ, per germline (reference sequence). The CDR3 totals 14 residues. CDR3 sequence: CASSSLQGVYEQYF. DNA for the CDR3: TGTGCCAGCAGCTCGCTACAGGGGGTGTACGAGCAGTACTTC.

A single count supports this clone. This chain links TRBV4-1 with TRBJ2-5; a weak D match, TRBD2 (6 bases). V lost 1 base, J lost 5 bases, and 14 bases lay in between. Germline lookup yields CDR1 MGHRA and CDR2 YSYEKL. The CDR3 is 15 amino acids. CDR3 amino acids: CASSQGGEARETQYF. The CDR3 DNA follows: TGCGCCAGCAGCCAAGGGGGGGAGGCCCGGGAGACCCAGTACTTC.

This clone was recorded only once. V is TRBV4-1 and J is TRBJ2-1; 8 bases map to TRBD2. The CDR3 totals 16 residues. Trimming removed 3 bases from V and 8 bases from J; junction bases left unmatched: 12. CDR1 is MGHRA, CDR2 YSYEKL, per germline. The CDR3 coding sequence is TGCGCCAGCAGCCATCTCAGCGGGGGAGGATGGGATGAGCAGTTCTTC. Translation gives CASSHLSGGGWDEQFF.

V is TRBV5-1 and J is TRBJ1-3; TRBD1 is a possible D gene (6 bases). CDR3 size: 15 residues. CDR1 is SGHRS, CDR2 YFSETQ, per germline. V lost 0 bases to trimming and J lost 0 bases, with 7 bases between them. The CDR3 coding sequence is TGCGCCAGCAGCTTGGAGGGGGACTCTGGAAACACCATATATTTT. This sequence encodes CASSLEGDSGNTIYF. The variable domain in full, completed from reference TRBV5-1 and TRBJ1-3, reads KAGVTQTPRYLIKTRGQQVTLSCSPISGHRSVSWYQQTPGQGLQFLFEYFSETQRNKGNFPGRFSGRQFSNSRSEMNVSTLELGDSALYLCASSLEGDSGNTIYFGEGSWLTVV.

The rearrangement joins TRBV7-8 to TRBJ1-1, with TRBD1 as a possible D gene (5 bases). V was cut by 4 bases and J by 4 bases, with 10 bases left in between. The CDR3 has 13 amino acids. The germline V gene has CDR1 SGHVS and CDR2 FQNEAQ. CDR3 DNA sequence: TGTGCCAGCAGCTCGCGCGGGGGCACTGAAGCTTTCTTT. Translated, it gives CASSSRGGTEAFF.

The gene calls are TRBV7-9 and TRBJ2-2, with a tentative D call TRBD2 (6 bases). V dropped 5 bases and J dropped 0 bases, with 10 bases sitting between them. CDR3 length: 15 residues. The germline V gene encodes CDR1 SEHNR and CDR2 FQNEAQ (reference sequence). The DNA for the CDR3 is TGTGCCAGCAGCCCCCCTAGCGCGAACACCGGGGAGCTGTTTTTT. Amino acid sequence: CASSPPSANTGELFF.

The V gene is TRBV5-4, the J gene TRBJ2-2; 8 bases match TRBD2. The CDR3 consists of 15 residues. The V gene's germline CDR1 is SGHNT and CDR2 YYREEE (reference sequence). J gave up 0 bases and V 2 bases, and 0 bases lay outside the gene matches. The CDR3 region is CASSFSGANTGELFF. In DNA form, the CDR3 reads TGTGCCAGCAGCTTTAGCGGGGCGAACACCGGGGAGCTGTTTTTT.

The chain is built from TRBV6-1 and TRBJ1-4; TRBD1 might be the D (6 bases). This CDR3 is built from 15 residues. V shed 2 bases and J shed 3 bases, with 10 bases lying between them. Germline V gene lookup returns CDR1 MNHNS and CDR2 SASEGT. DNA for the CDR3: TGTGCCAGCAGTGAATGGGGGCCAGCTAATGAAAAACTGTTTTTT. This codes for CASSEWGPANEKLFF.

The chain combines TRBV5-4 with TRBJ2-3; tentatively, D is TRBD2 (6 bases). In germline, CDR1 is SGHNT, CDR2 YYREEE (reference sequence). The CDR3 covers 12 residues. With 10 bases removed from V and 0 bases from J, the gap between germline ends came to 9 bases. The DNA for the CDR3 is TGTGCCTCGGGACTTAGCACAGATACGCAGTATTTT. Translating gives CASGLSTDTQYF. The whole variable domain, remainder taken from reference TRBV5-4 and TRBJ2-3, is ETGVTQSPTHLIKTRGQQVTLRCSSQSGHNTVSWYQQALGQGPQFIFQYYREEENGRGNFPPRFSGLQFPNYSSELNVNALELDDSALYLCASGLSTDTQYFGPGTRLTVL.

V and J are TRBV5-1 and TRBJ2-5, with D tentatively TRBD1 (5 bases). The CDR3 spans 16 residues. Looked up from germline, CDR1 is SGHRS and CDR2 is YFSETQ. The germline V and J ends were trimmed by 0 bases and 1 base, with 13 bases remaining between them. The CDR3 nucleotides are TGCGCCAGCAGCTTGGGACCCTACAGGAGCCAAGAGACCCAGTACTTC. Protein sequence: CASSLGPYRSQETQYF.

The chain joins TRBV28 to TRBJ1-2, with TRBD1 matching over 10 bases. This CDR3 contains 14 residues. Looked up from germline, CDR1 is MDHEN and CDR2 is SYDVKM. V was pared by 9 bases and J by 8 bases, with 12 bases of the junction left unmatched. Here the CDR3 reads CASLYSGQGNGYTF. The CDR3 coding sequence is TGTGCCAGTCTTTACTCGGGACAGGGGAACGGCTACACCTTC.